The clone carrying this TCR beta chain has only a few counts. Its antigen is unknown. The entry originates in a study of beta chain features in type 1 diabetes. Study background: Age and gender were similar between patients and healthy donors, as were cell yields.

Every isolated RNA sample was fully reverse transcribed, so sequencing captured expressed TCRB transcripts. Using immunoSEQ multiplex PCR, the repertoire was profiled, and TCRdb retains in-frame clones only, with some absent. The sample yields 680,000 or so clones, under 15% seen once. Broader study findings: In these data, an HLA type influence on TCRB rearrangement remained unresolved. For Type 1 diabetes patients, all four CD4+ subsets carried TCRB CDR3s that were moderately but significantly shorter.

The CDR3 sequence is 15 residues long. From germline, CDR1 is ENHRY and CDR2 SYGVKD. V was cut by 0 bases and J by 4 bases, with 12 bases left in between. This chain joins TRBV10-3 and TRBJ1-2; D remains ambiguous. Specimen: naive CD4+ T cells from blood. This clonotype originated in a man between 18 and 29 years old with type 1 diabetes. Here the CDR3 DNA reads TGTGCCATCAGTGAGTCCCTTGATGGGGTCTATGGCTACACCTTC. Amino acid sequence: CAISESLDGVYGYTF.